This entry lists 11 T cell receptor beta chains sequenced from one sample in a study of low-dose radiotherapy and immunotherapy resistance in tumors (dated by TCRdb to 2022 to 2024). First-strand cDNA was synthesized using Superscript III and a set of TRAV- and TRBV-specific primers, so that both TCRalpha and TCRbeta chains were covered. TCRs were amplified with Phusion for approximately 20 PCR cycles using a constant-region primer together with the adapter attached to the V primers. TCRdb redid the processing of the public reads, applying fastp at Q25 and MiXCR, and retained in-frame beta chains. CDR3 protein duplicates are merged, each entry listing the most common genes and DNA. This sample lists some 11,000 distinct CDR3 sequences; approximately 51% were detected once. Jointly, the top ten make up 8% to 10% of the sample. Every receptor here comes from a human donor with advanced metastatic prostate, ovarian, gallbladder or colorectal cancer (not recorded which). This table probably holds off-target reads from a library built for another chain.

The V and J genes are TRBV30 and TRBJ2-3; D not certain. The germline V gene has CDR1 GTSNPN and CDR2 SVGIG (reference sequence). The CDR3 is made up of 12 amino acids. Trimming shortened V by 0 bases and J by 8 bases, and 9 bases separated the two germline ends. The CDR3 region is CAWSVPPGTQYF. CDR3 coding DNA: TGTGCCTGGAGTGTTCCACCCGGTACGCAGTATTTT.

This chain connects TRBV3-1 to TRBJ1-6, with 7 bases aligning to TRBD1. The CDR3 sequence is 16 residues long. V lost 0 bases to trimming and J lost 10 bases; unmatched junction nucleotides: 9. Germline V gene sequence: CDR1 LGHDT, CDR2 YNNKEL (reference sequence). CDR3 sequence: CASSQDGTAGGSPLHF. The CDR3 nucleotides read TGTGCCAGCAGCCAAGATGGGACAGCGGGAGGCTCACCCCTCCACTTT. Full variable domain (rest looked up from reference TRBV3-1 and TRBJ1-6): DTAVSQTPKYLVTQMGNDKSIKCEQNLGHDTMYWYKQDSKKFLKIMFSYNNKELIINETVPNRFSPKSPDKAHLNLHINSLELGDSAVYFCASSQDGTAGGSPLHFGNGTRLTVT.

V and J are TRBV19 and TRBJ2-7, with D possibly matching TRBD1 (6 bases). The CDR3 spans 13 residues. V was cut by 6 bases and J by 0 bases, with 9 bases left in between. From germline, CDR1 is LNHDA and CDR2 SQIVND (reference sequence). The CDR3 loop reads CASRLQGSYEQYF. Here the CDR3 DNA reads TGTGCCAGTAGGCTACAGGGCTCCTACGAGCAGTACTTC.

The chain couples TRBV2 to TRBJ2-5, with 8 bases fitting TRBD2. CDR1 and CDR2 (germline): SNHLY, FYNNEI. Trimming removed 11 bases from V and 5 bases from J; junction bases left unmatched: 13. The CDR3 length is 14 residues. CDR3 loop: CAGVGGTRKETQYF. The CDR3, as DNA: TGTGCCGGAGTCGGGGGGACTAGAAAGGAGACCCAGTACTTC.

This chain uses TRBV28 with TRBJ1-4; possible D gene TRBD1, 5 bases. The CDR3 spans 17 residues. Germline CDR1 reads MDHEN; CDR2 reads SYDVKM. Trimming shortened V by 6 bases and J by 4 bases, and 21 bases separated the two germline ends. Written as DNA, the CDR3 is TGTGCCAGCAGCCCAAATACATTGGGACTTTTTAATGAAAAACTGTTTTTT. Translating it yields CASSPNTLGLFNEKLFF.

Written as DNA, the CDR3 is TGTGCCAGCAGCTTTATCGCGAGCGAGACCCAGTACTTC. It is translated as CASSFIASETQYF. The chain uses TRBV5-6 and TRBJ2-5; D unclear. Trimming cost V 2 bases and J 5 bases, with 10 bases left between them. The CDR3 covers 13 residues. Germline CDR1 reads SGHDT; CDR2 reads YYEEEE.

The J gene is TRBJ2-1, the V gene TRBV12-3 or TRBV12-4; D might be TRBD1 (5 bases). CDR3 length: 12 residues. V lost 7 bases, J lost 10 bases, and 14 bases lay in between. The CDR3 sequence: CASTPGLGEQFF. CDR3 in DNA: TGTGCCAGCACCCCAGGGCTTGGGGAGCAGTTCTTC.

The chain links TRBV27 to TRBJ2-7; 11 nucleotides agree with TRBD1. Trimming cost V 5 bases and J 5 bases; bases outside gene matches: 5. Germline-derived CDR1 and CDR2 are MNHEY and SMNVEV (reference sequence). The CDR3 loop spans 14 amino acids. CDR3: CASSIRTGGDEQYF. The CDR3 DNA sequence: TGTGCCAGCAGTATCCGGACAGGGGGCGACGAGCAGTACTTC.

This clonotype was seen only a few times. The CDR3 region is CASSASGGAKGAAYNEQFF. CDR3 in DNA: TGTGCCAGCAGCGCCAGCGGGGGGGCGAAAGGAGCTGCCTACAATGAGCAGTTCTTC. J is TRBJ2-1 and V is TRBV9; 10 bases are shared with TRBD2. Germline assignment: CDR1 SGDLS and CDR2 YYNGEE. J was trimmed by 2 bases and V by 3 bases; bases with no gene match: 14. This CDR3 comprises 19 residues.

By proportion, this clonotype is large. This rearrangement joins TRBV20-1 to TRBJ2-1; a weak D match, TRBD2 (5 bases). Trimming took off 5 bases at V and 9 bases at J, with 20 bases between the two ends. Germline V lookup: CDR1 DFQATT, CDR2 SNEGSKA (reference sequence). This CDR3 is built from 14 residues. For the CDR3, the DNA is TGCAGTGCTGAACCTCCGATGAACGCGGGTGAGCAGTTCTTC. It specifies CSAEPPMNAGEQFF.

The chain carries TRBV6-6 and TRBJ2-3, with a weak D call TRBD2 (7 bases). The germline CDR1 and CDR2 sequences are MNHNY and SVGAGI (reference sequence). The CDR3 is made up of 17 amino acids. V was trimmed by 0 bases and J by 3 bases, leaving 16 bases between them. The CDR3 region has the DNA TGTGCCAGCAGTTACTCGGGGGCGGGGGCCTTAACAGATACGCAGTATTTT. Protein product: CASSYSGAGALTDTQYF.